This TCR beta chain is from a study of CD8+ T cells in alopecia areata. Turning to the study itself: In an open-label trial, patients got 5 to 10 mg tofacitinib twice daily.

This clone was recorded a few times. The V gene end was trimmed by 7 bases and the J gene end by 3 bases; junction bases not matched to a gene: 9. Germline V lookup: CDR1 PRHDT, CDR2 FYEKMQ (reference sequence). This CDR3 is 16 amino acids long. Extraction of RNA preceded its reverse transcription into cDNA, which served as the sequencing template. This table comes from immunoSEQ multiplex PCR, and its TCRdb copy is limited to in-frame clones, with some not included. The sample consists of about 150,000 clones, roughly 44% of them appearing once. Researchers gathered lesional scalp punch biopsies and peripheral blood from patients with alopecia areata.

The material sequenced was CD4+ T cells sorted from blood. This sequence originates from a human donor with alopecia areata. The genes are TRBV13 and TRBJ2-1, with TRBD2 matching 10 bases. CDR3 in amino acids: CASTRLLAGDYNEQFF. CDR3 sequence (DNA): TGTGCCAGCACCCGATTGCTAGCGGGGGACTACAATGAGCAGTTCTTC.